Listed below are T cell receptor beta chains from one sample, sequenced in a study of blood T cell repertoires in COVID-19. Using immunoSEQ multiplex PCR, the repertoire was profiled, and TCRdb retains in-frame clones only, with some absent. The sample consists of more than 65,000 clones, approximately 75% of them appearing once. The sequencing sample was made of peripheral blood. The source of these receptors is a human donor in a cohort sampled during active COVID-19. Each CDR3 is given with its conserved first and last residue. A D gene is named only where the DNA matches it firmly. Size tells how often a clone was seen (once, few, many) or the class of an expanded clone, and some rows leave it out.

>TRBJ2-3|TRBV7-9|.|.
TGTGCCAGCAGGGACGGACAGTCCACAGATACGCAGTATTTT
CASRDGQSTDTQYF
>TRBJ1-6|TRBV5-4|TRBD1|.
TGTGCCAGCAGCTGGAGACAGGGGAATTCACCCCTCCACTTT
CASSWRQGNSPLHF
>TRBJ1-2|TRBV15|TRBD1|few
TGTGCCACCAGCAGAGATGGAGGGGGCAACTATGGCTACACCTTC
CATSRDGGGNYGYTF
>TRBJ2-7|TRBV5-1|.|.
TGCGCCAGCAGCTTGACCGGCTACGAGCAGTACTTC
CASSLTGYEQYF
>TRBJ2-3|TRBV9|TRBD2|.
TGTGCCAGCAGCGGACTAGCGGGAGGGGGCACAGATACGCAGTATTTT
CASSGLAGGGTDTQYF
>TRBJ1-6|TRBV27|TRBD1|.
TGTGCCAGCAGTTCGTGGACAGGGGTAGACGATTCACCCCTCCACTTT
CASSSWTGVDDSPLHF
>TRBJ2-1|TRBV7-9|.|few
TGTGCCAGCATCCCACCCGGACAGCTTTACAATGAGCAGTTCTTC
CASIPPGQLYNEQFF
>TRBJ2-5|TRBV7-8|.|.
TGTGCCAGCAGCTTAGACGTAGATTACCAAGAGACCCAGTACTTC
CASSLDVDYQETQYF
>TRBJ1-1|TRBV3-1/TRBV3-2|.|.
TGTGCCAGCGGAAAGAATCAGGGGCAGAACACTGAAGCTTTCTTT
CASGKNQGQNTEAFF
>TRBJ2-7|TRBV6-5|.|.
TGTGCCAGCAGTTACGGCCACAACTCCTACGAGCAGTACTTC
CASSYGHNSYEQYF
>TRBJ1-5|TRBV5-1|.|few
TGCGCCAGCAGCTTGGAAAATTCGAGCGATCAGCCCCAGCATTTT
CASSLENSSDQPQHF
>TRBJ2-1|TRBV3-1/TRBV3-2|TRBD2|.
TGTGCCAGCAGCCAAGTCACCGGGACTAGCGGGAACAATGAGCAGTTCTTC
CASSQVTGTSGNNEQFF
>TRBJ2-2|TRBV7-2|.|.
TGTGCCAGCAGCTTAGCAGGGGGTGCCGGGGAGCTGTTTTTT
CASSLAGGAGELFF
>TRBJ2-5|TRBV28|TRBD1|.
TGTGCCAGCAGTCCACGGACAGGGTCGGCGGAGACCCAGTACTTC
CASSPRTGSAETQYF